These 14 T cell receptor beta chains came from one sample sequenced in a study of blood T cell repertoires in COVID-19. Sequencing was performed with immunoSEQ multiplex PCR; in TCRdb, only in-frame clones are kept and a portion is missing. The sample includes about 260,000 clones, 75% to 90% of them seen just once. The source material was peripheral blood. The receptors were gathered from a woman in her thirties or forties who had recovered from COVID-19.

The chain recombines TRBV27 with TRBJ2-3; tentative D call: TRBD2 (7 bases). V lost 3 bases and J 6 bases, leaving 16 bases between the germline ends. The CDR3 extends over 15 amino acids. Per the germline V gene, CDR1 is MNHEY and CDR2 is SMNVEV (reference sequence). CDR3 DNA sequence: TGTGCCAGCAGTTTCCGGCGGGGGCCATGGGATACGCAGTATTTT. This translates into CASSFRRGPWDTQYF.

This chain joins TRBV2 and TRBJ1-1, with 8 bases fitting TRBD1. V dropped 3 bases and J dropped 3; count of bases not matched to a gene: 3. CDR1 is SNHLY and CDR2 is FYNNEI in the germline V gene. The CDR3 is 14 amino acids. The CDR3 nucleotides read TGTGCCAGCAGTGACAGGGGGCTTTACACTGAAGCTTTCTTT. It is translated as CASSDRGLYTEAFF.

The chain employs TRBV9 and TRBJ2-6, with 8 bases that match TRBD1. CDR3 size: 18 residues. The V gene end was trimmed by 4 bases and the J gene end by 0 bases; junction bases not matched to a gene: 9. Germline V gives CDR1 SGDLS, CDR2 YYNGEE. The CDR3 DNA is TGTGCCAGCAGCTTCACAGGGGGTACGATCTCTGGGGCCAACGTCCTGACTTTC. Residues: CASSFTGGTISGANVLTF.

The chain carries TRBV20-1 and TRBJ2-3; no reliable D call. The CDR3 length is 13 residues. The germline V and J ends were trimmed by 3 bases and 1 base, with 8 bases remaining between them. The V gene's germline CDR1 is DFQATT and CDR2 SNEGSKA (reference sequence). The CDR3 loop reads CSASVAGTDTQYF. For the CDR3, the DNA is TGCAGTGCTAGTGTGGCGGGCACAGATACGCAGTATTTT.

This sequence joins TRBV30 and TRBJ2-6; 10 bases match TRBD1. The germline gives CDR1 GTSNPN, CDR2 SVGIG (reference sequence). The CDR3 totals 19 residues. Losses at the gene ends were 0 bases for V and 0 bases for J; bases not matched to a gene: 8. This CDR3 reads CAWSVREDRGISGANVLTF. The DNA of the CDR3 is TGTGCCTGGAGTGTAAGGGAGGACAGGGGGATCTCTGGGGCCAACGTCCTGACTTTC.

CDR3 in DNA: TGTGCCAGCAGTGTAAGGTTCGGGACTACTGAAGCTTTCTTT. Its translation: CASSVRFGTTEAFF. The chain uses TRBV2 and TRBJ1-1; a weak D match, TRBD1 (5 bases). CDR3 length: 14 amino acids. V was pared by 4 bases and J by 5 bases, with 14 bases between. Germline CDR1 reads SNHLY; CDR2 reads FYNNEI. Combining the CDR3 with reference TRBV2 and TRBJ1-1 gives the whole variable domain EPEVTQTPSHQVTQMGQEVILRCVPISNHLYFYWYRQILGQKVEFLVSFYNNEISEKSEIFDDQFSVERPDGSNFTLKIRSTKLEDSAMYFCASSVRFGTTEAFFGQGTRLTVV.

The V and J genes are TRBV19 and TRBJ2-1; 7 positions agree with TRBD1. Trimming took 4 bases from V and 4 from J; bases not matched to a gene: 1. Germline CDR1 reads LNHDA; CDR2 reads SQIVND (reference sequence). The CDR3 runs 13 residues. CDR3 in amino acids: CASSKQGYNEQFF. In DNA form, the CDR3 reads TGTGCCAGTAGTAAACAGGGGTACAATGAGCAGTTCTTC.

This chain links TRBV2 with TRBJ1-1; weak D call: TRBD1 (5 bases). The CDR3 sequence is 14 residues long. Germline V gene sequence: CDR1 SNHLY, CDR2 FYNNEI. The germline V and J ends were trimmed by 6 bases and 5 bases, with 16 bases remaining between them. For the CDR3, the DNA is TGTGCCAGCAGGGACGATGGGGCGGGGACTGAAGCTTTCTTT. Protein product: CASRDDGAGTEAFF.

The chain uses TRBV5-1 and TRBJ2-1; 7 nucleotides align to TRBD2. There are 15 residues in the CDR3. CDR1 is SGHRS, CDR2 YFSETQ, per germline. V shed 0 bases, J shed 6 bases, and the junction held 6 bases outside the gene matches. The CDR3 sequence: CASSLAWGLFNEQFF. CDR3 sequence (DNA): TGCGCCAGCAGCTTGGCCTGGGGACTATTCAATGAGCAGTTCTTC.

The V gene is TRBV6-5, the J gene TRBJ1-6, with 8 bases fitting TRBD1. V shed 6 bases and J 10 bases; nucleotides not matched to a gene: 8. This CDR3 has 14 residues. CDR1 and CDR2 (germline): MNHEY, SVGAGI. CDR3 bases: TGTGCCAGCAGCCCGAACAGGGGGTTCTCACCCCTCCACTTT. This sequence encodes CASSPNRGFSPLHF.

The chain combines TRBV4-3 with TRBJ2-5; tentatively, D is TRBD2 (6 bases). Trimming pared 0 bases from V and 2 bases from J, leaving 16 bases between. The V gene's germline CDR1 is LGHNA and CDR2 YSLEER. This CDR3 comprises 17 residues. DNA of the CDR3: TGCGCCAGCAGCCAAGATCTGGCGGGGTCGGGGCAAGAGACCCAGTACTTC. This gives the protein CASSQDLAGSGQETQYF.

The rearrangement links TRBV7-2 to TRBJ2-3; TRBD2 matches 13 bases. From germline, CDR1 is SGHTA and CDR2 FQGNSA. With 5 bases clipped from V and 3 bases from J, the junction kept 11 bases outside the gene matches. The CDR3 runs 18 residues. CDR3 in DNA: TGTGCCAGCAGCCGCCCCGTGACTAGCGGGGGGTGGACAGATACGCAGTATTTT. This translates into CASSRPVTSGGWTDTQYF.

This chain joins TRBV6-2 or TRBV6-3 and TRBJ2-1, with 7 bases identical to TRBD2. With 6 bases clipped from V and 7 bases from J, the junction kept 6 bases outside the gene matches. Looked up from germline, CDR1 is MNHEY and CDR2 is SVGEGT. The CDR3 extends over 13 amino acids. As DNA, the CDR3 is TGTGCCAGCAGCTGGAGCGGGGATAATGAGCAGTTCTTC. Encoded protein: CASSWSGDNEQFF.

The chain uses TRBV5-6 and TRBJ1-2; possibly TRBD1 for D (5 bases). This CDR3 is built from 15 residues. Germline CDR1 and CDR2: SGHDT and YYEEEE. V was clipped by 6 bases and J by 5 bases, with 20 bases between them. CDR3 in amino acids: CASTPPGRERYGYTF. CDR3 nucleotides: TGTGCCAGCACCCCCCCGGGCAGGGAAAGGTATGGCTACACCTTC.